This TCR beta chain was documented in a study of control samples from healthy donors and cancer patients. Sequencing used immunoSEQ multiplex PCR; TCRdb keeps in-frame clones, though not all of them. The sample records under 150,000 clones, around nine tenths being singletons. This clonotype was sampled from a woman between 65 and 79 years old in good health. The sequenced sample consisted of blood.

CDR3 nucleotides: TGTGCCAGCAGCTTAGTGGTCTCGCGGGGGGGCTCTGGGGCCAACGTCCTGACTTTC. Translating gives CASSLVVSRGGSGANVLTF. The chain recombines TRBV7-2 with TRBJ2-6, with TRBD2 identical over 9 bases. Trimming at V came to 1 base and at J to 0 bases, leaving 7 bases not matched to a gene. There are 19 residues in the CDR3. The germline CDR1 and CDR2 sequences are SGHTA and FQGNSA.